These 18 T cell receptor beta chains were all obtained from the same sample, sequenced in a study of blood T cell repertoires in COVID-19. Sequenced by immunoSEQ multiplex PCR; TCRdb stores in-frame clones only, minus some. The sample records 540,000 or so clones, around nine tenths being singletons. Sequenced: peripheral blood. Receptor source: a woman in her forties or fifties with COVID-19, enrolled during active disease.

The CDR3 is CSVEVPTGGNEQFF. CDR3 coding DNA: TGCAGCGTTGAAGTTCCGACAGGGGGCAATGAGCAGTTCTTC. The V call is TRBV29-1, the J call TRBJ2-1; TRBD1 matches 9 bases. Germline V CDR1 and CDR2: SQVTM, ANQGSEA. This CDR3 has 14 amino acids. The ends lost 1 base at V and 6 bases at J; junction bases unmatched: 4.

The genes are TRBV19 and TRBJ2-7; a weak D match, TRBD2 (7 bases). The germline V gene has CDR1 LNHDA and CDR2 SQIVND (reference sequence). The germline V and J ends were trimmed by 8 bases and 3 bases, with 14 bases remaining between them. This CDR3 region has 13 residues. The CDR3 region has the DNA TGTGCCAGTCAACGAGGGGGGGACTACGAGCAGTACTTC. Amino acid sequence: CASQRGGDYEQYF.

The genes are TRBV12-5 and TRBJ2-3, with 7 bases that match TRBD1. The V gene's germline CDR1 is LGHNT and CDR2 FRNRAP. J was trimmed by 2 bases and V by 0 bases; bases with no gene match: 14. The CDR3 loop spans 19 amino acids. CDR3 nucleotides: TGTGCTAGTGGTTTGGTCGTGTTAAGTACAGGGGTCTTCACAGATACGCAGTATTTT. This translates into CASGLVVLSTGVFTDTQYF.

This clone came up a few times. The V call is TRBV5-1, the J call TRBJ1-6; tentatively, D is TRBD1 (6 bases). Trimming removed 5 bases from V and 6 bases from J, with 15 bases in between. This CDR3 contains 15 residues. CDR1 and CDR2 from the germline V gene are SGHRS and YFSETQ. This CDR3 is CASSSQGQGNSPLHF. The CDR3 nucleotides read TGCGCCAGCAGTTCTCAGGGGCAGGGTAATTCACCCCTCCACTTT.

This chain links TRBV11-2 with TRBJ2-3; 7 nucleotides agree with TRBD2. Trimming at V came to 4 bases and at J to 3 bases, leaving 10 bases not matched to a gene. The CDR3 totals 16 residues. Germline-derived CDR1 and CDR2 are SGHAT and FQNNGV. The chain's CDR3 is CASSSGRGFRTDTQYF. CDR3 DNA: TGTGCCAGCAGCTCAGGGAGGGGTTTCCGAACAGATACGCAGTATTTT.

The rearrangement uses TRBV19 and TRBJ2-3; TRBD2 is a possible D gene (7 bases). The CDR3 covers 16 residues. Germline-derived CDR1 and CDR2 are LNHDA and SQIVND (reference sequence). V lost 5 bases and J 1 base, leaving 16 bases between the germline ends. The CDR3 sequence is CASSGLKGGGTDTQYF. For the CDR3, the DNA is TGTGCCAGTAGTGGGCTGAAGGGGGGGGGCACAGATACGCAGTATTTT.

This clone was seen more than once but under ten times. The chain carries TRBV6-6 and TRBJ1-1, with unresolved D. Trimming shortened V by 3 bases and J by 7 bases, and 6 bases separated the two germline ends. CDR1 MNHNY and CDR2 SVGAGI come from the germline V gene (reference sequence). The CDR3 covers 11 residues. DNA for the CDR3: TGTGCCAGCAGTTATCAAAATGAAGCTTTCTTT. Translated, it gives CASSYQNEAFF.

The chain recombines TRBV4-1 with TRBJ2-7; 7 bases map to TRBD1. The junction had 9 bases not matched to a gene; V was cut back by 6 bases and J by 7 bases. Germline CDR1 and CDR2: MGHRA and YSYEKL. There are 13 residues in the CDR3. The CDR3 sequence: CASRRGQGWEQYF. DNA of the CDR3: TGCGCCAGCAGAAGGGGGCAGGGGTGGGAGCAGTACTTC.

This rearrangement joins TRBV6-5 to TRBJ2-7, with TRBD1 matching over 9 bases. The J segment lost 1 base and the V segment lost 5 bases, leaving 6 bases of the junction unmatched. Germline V gene lookup returns CDR1 MNHEY and CDR2 SVGAGI. This CDR3 has 15 amino acids. The CDR3 DNA is TGTGCCAGCAGTCGACAGGGGGAGGGGTCCTACGAGCAGTACTTC. Translating gives CASSRQGEGSYEQYF.

The V call is TRBV5-4, the J call TRBJ1-4, with 7 bases aligning to TRBD1. With 4 bases clipped from V and 5 bases from J, the junction kept 11 bases outside the gene matches. Germline CDR1 reads SGHNT; CDR2 reads YYREEE (reference sequence). This CDR3 is built from 16 residues. The CDR3, as DNA: TGTGCCAGCAGCGCCGGACTGGACAGGCAAAATGAAAAACTGTTTTTT. This sequence encodes CASSAGLDRQNEKLFF.

The genes are TRBV5-1 and TRBJ2-2; D possibly corresponds to TRBD1 (6 bases). Trimming took off 3 bases at V and 2 bases at J, with 14 bases between the two ends. Germline values: CDR1 SGHRS, CDR2 YFSETQ. The CDR3 loop spans 16 amino acids. The CDR3 nucleotides are TGCGCCAGCAGCTCCTTTGACAGGACTAACACCGGGGAGCTGTTTTTT. Its protein is CASSSFDRTNTGELFF.

V usage is TRBV6-5 and J usage is TRBJ1-1; unclear D gene. Germline-derived CDR1 and CDR2 are MNHEY and SVGAGI. The CDR3 loop spans 13 amino acids. The V end lost 0 bases, the J end lost 5 bases, and 7 bases lay between the germline ends. DNA for the CDR3: TGTGCCAGCAGTTACTCTCGGAGTACTGAAGCTTTCTTT. Protein product: CASSYSRSTEAFF.

V gene TRBV6-5 combines with J gene TRBJ2-7; 8 bases are a match to TRBD2. V shed 7 bases and J 6 bases; nucleotides not matched to a gene: 8. CDR1 and CDR2 from the germline V gene are MNHEY and SVGAGI. The length of the CDR3 is 13 residues. The DNA of the CDR3 is TGTGCCAGCACCGGGCCGGGAGGGTTCGAGCAGTACTTC. Its translation: CASTGPGGFEQYF.

The chain links TRBV19 to TRBJ2-1; the match to TRBD1 covers 9 bases. The junction had 8 bases not matched to a gene; V was cut back by 5 bases and J by 6 bases. CDR1 LNHDA and CDR2 SQIVND come from the germline V gene (reference sequence). This CDR3 is built from 15 residues. The CDR3 region has the DNA TGTGCCAGTAGTTCCGGGACAGGGAGTCCCAATGAGCAGTTCTTC. This sequence encodes CASSSGTGSPNEQFF.

The CDR3 DNA sequence: TGTGCCAGCAGTGATGCGAGGAGGGGGGGCCCGTTGGCTGGCTACACCTTC. Translation: CASSDARRGGPLAGYTF. The chain couples TRBV6-1 to TRBJ1-2; the D gene is possibly TRBD1 (6 bases). CDR1 and CDR2 (germline): MNHNS, SASEGT. V lost 3 bases to trimming and J lost 7 bases, with 24 bases between them. This CDR3 contains 17 residues.

The rearrangement links TRBV28 to TRBJ2-1; tentatively, D is TRBD1 (6 bases). The CDR3 is 13 amino acids. From germline, CDR1 is MDHEN and CDR2 SYDVKM. V was pared by 10 bases and J by 4 bases, with 14 bases between. The CDR3 here is CATLQDRYNEQFF. The CDR3 nucleotides are TGTGCCACCTTACAAGACAGGTACAATGAGCAGTTCTTC.

The chain joins TRBV7-2 to TRBJ1-5, with D maybe TRBD1 (5 bases). The CDR3 has 15 amino acids. V gave up 5 bases and J gave up 2 bases, with 13 bases separating them. Per germline, CDR1 SGHTA and CDR2 FQGNSA. The CDR3 protein is CASSPGNMGNQPQHF. CDR3 sequence (DNA): TGTGCCAGCAGCCCAGGGAATATGGGCAATCAGCCCCAGCATTTT.

This chain uses TRBV29-1 with TRBJ2-1, with a weak D call TRBD2 (5 bases). This CDR3 region has 13 residues. The germline gives CDR1 SQVTM, CDR2 ANQGSEA. With 6 bases removed from V and 3 bases from J, the gap between germline ends came to 12 bases. The CDR3 DNA sequence: TGCAGCGTGCGTTGGGCGGGCTACAATGAGCAGTTCTTC. Translation: CSVRWAGYNEQFF.